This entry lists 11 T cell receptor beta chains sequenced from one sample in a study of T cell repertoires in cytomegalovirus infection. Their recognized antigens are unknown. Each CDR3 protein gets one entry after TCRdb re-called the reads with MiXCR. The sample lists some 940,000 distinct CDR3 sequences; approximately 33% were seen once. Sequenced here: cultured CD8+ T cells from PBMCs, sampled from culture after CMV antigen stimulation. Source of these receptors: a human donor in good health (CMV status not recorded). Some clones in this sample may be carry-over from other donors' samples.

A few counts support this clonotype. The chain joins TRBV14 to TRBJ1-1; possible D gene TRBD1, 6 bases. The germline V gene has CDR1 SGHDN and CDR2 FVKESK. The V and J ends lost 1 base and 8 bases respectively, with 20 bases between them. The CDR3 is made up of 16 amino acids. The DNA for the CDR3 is TGTGCCAGCAGCCAAGTTGGGTCTAGTCAGGGGAGAGAAGCTTTCTTT. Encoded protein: CASSQVGSSQGREAFF.

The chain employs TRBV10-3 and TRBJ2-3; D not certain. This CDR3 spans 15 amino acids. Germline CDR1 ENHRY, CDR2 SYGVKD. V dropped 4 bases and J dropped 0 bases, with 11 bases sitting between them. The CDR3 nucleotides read TGTGCCATCAGTGTTGGGGAAGCTAGCACAGATACGCAGTATTTT. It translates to CAISVGEASTDTQYF.

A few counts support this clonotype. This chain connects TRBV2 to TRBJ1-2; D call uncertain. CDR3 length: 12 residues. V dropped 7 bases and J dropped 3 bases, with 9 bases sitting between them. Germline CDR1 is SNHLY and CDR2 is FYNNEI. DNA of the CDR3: TGTGCCAGCATCGGCGGTCACTATGGCTACACCTTC. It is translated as CASIGGHYGYTF.

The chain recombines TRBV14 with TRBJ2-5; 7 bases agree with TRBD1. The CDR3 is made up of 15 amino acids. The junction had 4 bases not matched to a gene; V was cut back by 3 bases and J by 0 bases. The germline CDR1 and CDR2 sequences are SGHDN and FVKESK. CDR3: CASSQDRTYQETQYF. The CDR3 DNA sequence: TGTGCCAGCAGCCAGGACAGGACGTACCAAGAGACCCAGTACTTC.

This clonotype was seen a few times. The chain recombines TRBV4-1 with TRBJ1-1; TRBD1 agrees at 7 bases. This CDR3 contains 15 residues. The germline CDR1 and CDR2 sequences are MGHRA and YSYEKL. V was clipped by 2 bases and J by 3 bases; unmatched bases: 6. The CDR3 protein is CASSQRGGMDTEAFF. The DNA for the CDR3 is TGCGCCAGCAGCCAAAGAGGGGGCATGGACACTGAAGCTTTCTTT.

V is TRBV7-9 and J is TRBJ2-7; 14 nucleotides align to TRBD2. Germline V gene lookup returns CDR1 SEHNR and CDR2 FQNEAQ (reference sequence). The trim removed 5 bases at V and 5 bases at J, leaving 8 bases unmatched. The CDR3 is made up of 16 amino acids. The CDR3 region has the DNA TGTGCCAGCAGCCCGGGACTAGCGGGGGAGTACGACGAGCAGTACTTC. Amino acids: CASSPGLAGEYDEQYF. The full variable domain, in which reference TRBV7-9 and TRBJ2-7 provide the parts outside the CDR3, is DTGVSQNPRHKITKRGQNVTFRCDPISEHNRLYWYRQTLGQGPEFLTYFQNEAQLEKSRLLSDRFSAERPKGSFSTLEIQRTEQGDSAMYLCASSPGLAGEYDEQYFGPGTRLTVT.

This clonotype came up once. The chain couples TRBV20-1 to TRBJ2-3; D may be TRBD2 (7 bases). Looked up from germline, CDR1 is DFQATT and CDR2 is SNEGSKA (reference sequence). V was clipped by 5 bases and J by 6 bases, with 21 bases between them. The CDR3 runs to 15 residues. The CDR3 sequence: CSAPWTGGTRDTQYF. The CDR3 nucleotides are TGCAGTGCTCCCTGGACGGGGGGCACGCGGGATACGCAGTATTTT.

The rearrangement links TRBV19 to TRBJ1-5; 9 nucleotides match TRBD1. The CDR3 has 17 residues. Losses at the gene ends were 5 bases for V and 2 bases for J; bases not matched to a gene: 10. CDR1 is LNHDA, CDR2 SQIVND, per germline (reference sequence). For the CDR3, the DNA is TGTGCCAGTAGTTTCCCCGGGGACAGGGTGGGCAATCAGCCCCAGCATTTT. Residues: CASSFPGDRVGNQPQHF.

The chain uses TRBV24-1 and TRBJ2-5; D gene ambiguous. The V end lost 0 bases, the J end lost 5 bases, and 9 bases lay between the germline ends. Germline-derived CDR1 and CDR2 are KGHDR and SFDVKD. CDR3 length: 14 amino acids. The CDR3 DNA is TGTGCCACCAGTGATTTGCCTCCTGACGAGACCCAGTACTTC. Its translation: CATSDLPPDETQYF.

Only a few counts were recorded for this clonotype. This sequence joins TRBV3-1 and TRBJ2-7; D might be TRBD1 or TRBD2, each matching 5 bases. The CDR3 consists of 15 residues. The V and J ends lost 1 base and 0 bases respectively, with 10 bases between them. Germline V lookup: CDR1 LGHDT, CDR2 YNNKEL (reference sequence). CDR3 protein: CASSQGGASSYEQYV. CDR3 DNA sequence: TGTGCCAGCAGCCAAGGAGGGGCTAGCTCCTACGAGCAGTACGTC.

CDR3 in DNA: TGTGCCAGCAGCTTATTTGTCGGGGGGGAAGAGACCCAGTACTTC. This translates into CASSLFVGGEETQYF. The chain links TRBV7-9 to TRBJ2-5, with TRBD2 identical over 8 bases. V shed 2 bases, J shed 3 bases, and the junction held 5 bases outside the gene matches. Germline CDR1 and CDR2: SEHNR and FQNEAQ (reference sequence). The CDR3 spans 15 residues. Full variable domain (missing parts from reference TRBV7-9 and TRBJ2-5): DTGVSQNPRHKITKRGQNVTFRCDPISEHNRLYWYRQTLGQGPEFLTYFQNEAQLEKSRLLSDRFSAERPKGSFSTLEIQRTEQGDSAMYLCASSLFVGGEETQYFGPGTRLLVL.